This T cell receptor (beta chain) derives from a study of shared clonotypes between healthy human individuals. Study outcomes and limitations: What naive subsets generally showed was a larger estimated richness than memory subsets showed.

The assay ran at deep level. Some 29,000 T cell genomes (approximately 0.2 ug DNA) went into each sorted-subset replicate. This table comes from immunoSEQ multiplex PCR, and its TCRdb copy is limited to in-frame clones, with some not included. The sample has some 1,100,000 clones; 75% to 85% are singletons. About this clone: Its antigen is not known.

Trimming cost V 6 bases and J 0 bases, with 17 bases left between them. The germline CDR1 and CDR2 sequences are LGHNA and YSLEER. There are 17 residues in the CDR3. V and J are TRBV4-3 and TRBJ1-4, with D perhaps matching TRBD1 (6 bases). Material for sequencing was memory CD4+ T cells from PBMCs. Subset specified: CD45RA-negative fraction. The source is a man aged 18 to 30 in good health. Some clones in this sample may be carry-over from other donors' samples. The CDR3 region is CASRYRADPSTNEKLFF. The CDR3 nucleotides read TGCGCCAGCAGGTACAGGGCGGACCCCTCAACTAATGAAAAACTGTTTTTT.